Following are 27 T cell receptor beta chains from one sample sequenced in a study of T cell responses to AZD1222 COVID-19 vaccine. Libraries were prepared by immunoSEQ multiplex PCR; TCRdb keeps only in-frame clonotypes and omits some of them. Here the sample spans some 96,000 clones, less than 90% being singletons. The material was peripheral blood, obtained on day 0 of AZD1222 vaccination. The receptors were gathered from an adult in good health.

The chain employs TRBV6-2 or TRBV6-3 and TRBJ2-2; D might be TRBD1 (6 bases). V shed 4 bases and J shed 5 bases, with 20 bases lying between them. Germline V lookup: CDR1 MNHEY, CDR2 SVGEGT. This CDR3 spans 17 amino acids. The CDR3 DNA is TGTGCCAGCAGTTCTGGATTGAACAGGCAGGGGACCGGGGAGCTGTTTTTT. It specifies CASSSGLNRQGTGELFF.

This rearrangement joins TRBV15 to TRBJ1-3, with TRBD1 identical over 9 bases. Germline-derived CDR1 and CDR2 are LNHNV and YYDKDF (reference sequence). This CDR3 has 15 residues. Trimming at V came to 5 bases and at J to 8 bases, leaving 10 bases not matched to a gene. CDR3 in amino acids: CATSLRTGVGDTIYF. CDR3 coding DNA: TGTGCCACCAGCCTACGGACAGGGGTCGGTGACACCATATATTTT.

The chain recombines TRBV28 with TRBJ1-2; 8 bases match TRBD1. The CDR3 extends over 15 amino acids. Per germline, CDR1 MDHEN and CDR2 SYDVKM. The V segment lost 1 base and the J segment 4 bases; nucleotides outside the gene matches: 5. The CDR3 sequence is CASSLSGTGAYGYTF. CDR3 DNA sequence: TGTGCCAGCAGTTTATCCGGGACAGGAGCCTATGGCTACACCTTC.

J is TRBJ2-1 and V is TRBV13; D ambiguous. The CDR3 has 14 residues. With 5 bases removed from V and 0 bases from J, the gap between germline ends came to 8 bases. Germline-derived CDR1 and CDR2 are PRHDT and FYEKMQ (reference sequence). CDR3 region: CASSRGLSYNEQFF. The CDR3 coding sequence is TGTGCCAGCAGCCGAGGCCTCTCCTACAATGAGCAGTTCTTC.

The chain uses TRBV24-1 and TRBJ1-5; D uncertain. Germline V gene lookup returns CDR1 KGHDR and CDR2 SFDVKD. The length of the CDR3 is 12 residues. Trimming removed 1 base at V and 7 bases at J, with 4 bases between. The CDR3 bases are TGTGCCACCAGTGATTTTGGGCAGCCCCAGCATTTT. Amino acids: CATSDFGQPQHF.

The V call is TRBV9, the J call TRBJ1-2, with TRBD1 identical over 11 bases. Trimming removed 4 bases from V and 13 bases from J; junction bases left unmatched: 9. CDR3 length: 13 amino acids. CDR1 SGDLS and CDR2 YYNGEE come from the germline V gene. Here the CDR3 reads CASSPWDRGTTTF. Here the CDR3 DNA reads TGTGCCAGCAGCCCCTGGGACAGGGGGACCACCACCTTC.

This sequence joins TRBV2 and TRBJ2-3, with TRBD2 matching 9 bases. Germline values: CDR1 SNHLY, CDR2 FYNNEI. The CDR3 is made up of 15 amino acids. V dropped 1 base and J dropped 4; count of bases not matched to a gene: 3. In DNA, the CDR3 is TGTGCCAGCAGTGAAGGCGGACTAGCGTCAGATACGCAGTATTTT. Residues: CASSEGGLASDTQYF.

The V call is TRBV9, the J call TRBJ1-2, with TRBD1 identical over 10 bases. Trimming removed 2 bases from V and 8 bases from J; junction bases left unmatched: 12. The length of the CDR3 is 16 residues. Germline values: CDR1 SGDLS, CDR2 YYNGEE. The CDR3: CASSVSTGTGDRGYTF. The CDR3 nucleotides are TGTGCCAGCAGCGTCTCAACCGGGACAGGGGATCGGGGCTACACCTTC.

This chain links TRBV10-1 with TRBJ1-6; no firm D call. Germline CDR1 and CDR2: WNHNN and SYGVQD (reference sequence). Trimming stripped 6 bases from V and 7 bases from J, with 16 bases between. The CDR3 length is 15 residues. Here the CDR3 reads CASSLLSTGNSPLHF. Here the CDR3 DNA reads TGCGCCAGCAGCCTGCTGTCAACGGGCAATTCACCCCTCCACTTT.

CDR3 region: CASSLDSTIANYGYTF. CDR3 sequence (DNA): TGCGCCAGCAGCTTGGACAGCACCATAGCTAACTATGGCTACACCTTC. This rearrangement joins TRBV5-1 to TRBJ1-2; D not resolved. This CDR3 spans 16 amino acids. V was cut by 0 bases and J by 0 bases, with 12 bases left in between. CDR1 and CDR2 (germline): SGHRS, YFSETQ.

The J gene is TRBJ2-5, the V gene TRBV4-1, with D unclear. This CDR3 has 13 amino acids. V was pared by 1 base and J by 4 bases, with 7 bases between. Germline V gene lookup returns CDR1 MGHRA and CDR2 YSYEKL. The CDR3 loop reads CASSQVWGETQYF. As DNA, the CDR3 is TGCGCCAGCAGCCAAGTGTGGGGAGAGACCCAGTACTTC.

J is TRBJ2-1 and V is TRBV12-5; D unresolved. The CDR3 runs 15 residues. The ends were cut back, 7 bases at V and 1 base at J, with 14 bases in the middle. CDR1 and CDR2 (germline): LGHNT, FRNRAP. The CDR3 nucleotides are TGTGCTAGTGTTCTCTCCGACCCATCCTACAATGAGCAGTTCTTC. Amino acids: CASVLSDPSYNEQFF.

The chain is built from TRBV6-2 or TRBV6-3 and TRBJ2-2; weak D call: TRBD2 (5 bases). V lost 0 bases, J lost 5 bases, and 7 bases lay in between. This CDR3 is built from 14 residues. Germline V lookup: CDR1 MNHEY, CDR2 SVGEGT. CDR3 sequence: CASSYSAETGELFF. In DNA, the CDR3 is TGTGCCAGCAGTTACTCAGCGGAGACCGGGGAGCTGTTTTTT.

This sequence joins TRBV6-5 and TRBJ1-5; a possible D gene is TRBD1 (5 bases). CDR3 length: 14 residues. Germline CDR1 and CDR2: MNHEY and SVGAGI. V was trimmed by 4 bases and J by 7 bases, leaving 14 bases between them. The CDR3 sequence is CASSFDSSGQPQHF. For the CDR3, the DNA is TGTGCCAGCAGTTTTGACTCCTCAGGGCAGCCCCAGCATTTT.

The rearrangement links TRBV4-1 to TRBJ1-2; no clear D. CDR3 length equals 16 residues. CDR1 is MGHRA and CDR2 is YSYEKL in the germline V gene. V was clipped by 4 bases and J by 0 bases, with 15 bases between them. CDR3 sequence reads: CASSPLAPPTNYGYTF. The CDR3 DNA reads as TGCGCCAGCAGCCCCCTTGCCCCCCCTACTAACTATGGCTACACCTTC.

This rearrangement joins TRBV2 to TRBJ2-7; D not certain. Germline assignment: CDR1 SNHLY and CDR2 FYNNEI. The CDR3 covers 14 residues. V lost 6 bases, J lost 4 bases, and 16 bases lay in between. The chain's CDR3 is CASRLDHSQYEQYF. The CDR3 nucleotides read TGTGCCAGCAGACTGGACCACTCACAATACGAGCAGTACTTC.

The V and J genes are TRBV11-3 and TRBJ2-7; TRBD2 matches 8 bases. The CDR3 runs 18 residues. The V gene end was trimmed by 0 bases and the J gene end by 1 base; junction bases not matched to a gene: 11. Per the germline V gene, CDR1 is SGHNT and CDR2 is YENEEA. The CDR3 is CASSLEGPSGPGSYEQYF. DNA for the CDR3: TGTGCCAGCAGCTTAGAGGGGCCTAGCGGGCCAGGGTCCTACGAGCAGTACTTC. Using reference TRBV11-3 and TRBJ2-7 for the parts outside the CDR3, the full variable domain is EAGVVQSPRYKIIEKKQPVAFWCNPISGHNTLYWYLQNLGQGPELLIRYENEEAVDDSQLPKDRFSAERLKGVDSTLKIQPAELGDSAVYLCASSLEGPSGPGSYEQYFGPGTRLTVT.

This chain uses TRBV27 with TRBJ1-5; maybe TRBD1 (6 bases). The CDR3 loop spans 15 amino acids. With 7 bases removed from V and 0 bases from J, the gap between germline ends came to 13 bases. Germline V gene data show CDR1 as MNHEY and CDR2 as SMNVEV (reference sequence). The CDR3 loop is CASMKQGNSNQPQHF. Here the CDR3 DNA reads TGTGCCAGCATGAAACAGGGAAATAGCAATCAGCCCCAGCATTTT.

CDR3 in amino acids: CSARLREQYF. DNA for the CDR3: TGCAGTGCTAGGCTCAGGGAGCAGTACTTC. The chain carries TRBV20-1 and TRBJ2-7; D gene unclear. The CDR3 extends over 10 amino acids. V was pared by 3 bases and J by 7 bases, with 7 bases between. CDR1 is DFQATT, CDR2 SNEGSKA, per germline (reference sequence).

The chain joins TRBV5-1 to TRBJ1-2; D perhaps matches TRBD1 (6 bases). V was clipped by 5 bases and J by 4 bases, with 12 bases between them. The CDR3 totals 13 residues. Germline lookup yields CDR1 SGHRS and CDR2 YFSETQ. The CDR3 is CASRGAESYGYTF. The DNA for the CDR3 is TGCGCCAGCAGGGGGGCAGAAAGCTATGGCTACACCTTC.

This clone showed up just a few times. V gene TRBV4-1 combines with J gene TRBJ2-2; D is undetermined. Germline loops: CDR1 MGHRA, CDR2 YSYEKL. V was trimmed by 2 bases and J by 4 bases, leaving 2 bases between them. The CDR3 is 12 amino acids. In nucleotides, the CDR3 is TGCGCCAGCAGCCAATCCACCGGGGAGCTGTTTTTT. As protein: CASSQSTGELFF.

The CDR3 protein is CASSVSGASTDTQYF. The CDR3 bases are TGTGCCAGCAGCGTTAGCGGCGCTAGCACAGATACGCAGTATTTT. The rearrangement links TRBV9 to TRBJ2-3, with D maybe TRBD2 (6 bases). CDR3 length: 15 residues. Germline assignment: CDR1 SGDLS and CDR2 YYNGEE. Trimming left V 2 bases short and J 0 bases short, with 10 bases between.

The J gene is TRBJ2-1, the V gene TRBV3-1 (or the pseudogene TRBV3-2); the match to TRBD2 covers 12 bases. V was pared by 1 base and J by 5 bases, with 12 bases of the junction left unmatched. Germline V gene sequence: CDR1 LGHDT, CDR2 YNNKEL (reference sequence). The length of the CDR3 is 19 residues. The CDR3 spells CASSQVLTSGSPRDNEQFF. CDR3 nucleotides: TGTGCCAGCAGCCAAGTCTTGACTAGCGGGAGCCCAAGGGACAATGAGCAGTTCTTC.

The chain has TRBV7-9 and TRBJ2-7; 11 bases are shared with TRBD2. The CDR3 is 14 amino acids. Trimming at V came to 5 bases and at J to 3 bases, leaving 3 bases not matched to a gene. From germline, CDR1 is SEHNR and CDR2 FQNEAQ (reference sequence). The CDR3 protein is CASSGGLAVYEQYF. The CDR3 DNA reads as TGTGCCAGCAGCGGGGGACTAGCGGTCTACGAGCAGTACTTC. Supplemented by reference TRBV7-9 and TRBJ2-7, the full variable domain reads DTGVSQNPRHKITKRGQNVTFRCDPISEHNRLYWYRQTLGQGPEFLTYFQNEAQLEKSRLLSDRFSAERPKGSFSTLEIQRTEQGDSAMYLCASSGGLAVYEQYFGPGTRLTVT.

V gene TRBV7-9 combines with J gene TRBJ2-7, with D possibly matching TRBD2 (5 bases). Per the germline V gene, CDR1 is SEHNR and CDR2 is FQNEAQ (reference sequence). Trimming removed 4 bases from V and 2 bases from J, with 18 bases in between. The CDR3 spans 16 residues. CDR3: CASSSRRRGTAYEQYF. The CDR3 nucleotides read TGTGCCAGCAGCTCCCGGAGGCGCGGTACGGCCTACGAGCAGTACTTC.

This clone was seen a single time. The rearrangement uses TRBV19 and TRBJ2-3; D gene ambiguous. Germline loops: CDR1 LNHDA, CDR2 SQIVND (reference sequence). The CDR3 is made up of 12 amino acids. V lost 1 base, J lost 6 bases, and 5 bases lay in between. DNA of the CDR3: TGTGCCAGTAGTATAGCCAAGGATACGCAGTATTTT. It yields the protein CASSIAKDTQYF.

The chain combines TRBV2 with TRBJ2-5; D gene uncertain. Germline V gives CDR1 SNHLY, CDR2 FYNNEI. The CDR3 extends over 13 amino acids. Trimming removed 6 bases from V and 6 bases from J, with 14 bases in between. CDR3 loop: CASSQRPAQTQYF. The CDR3 region has the DNA TGTGCCAGCAGCCAACGGCCCGCCCAGACCCAGTACTTC.